What follows are 27 T cell receptor beta chains derived from one specimen sequenced in a study of blood T cell repertoires in COVID-19. The assay was immunoSEQ multiplex PCR, and TCRdb's table has in-frame clones only and misses some. The table has 300,000 to 450,000 clones, roughly 91% seen once; the top ten hold 0.9% to 1.5%. Sequencing was done on a sample of PBMCs or T cells enriched from blood (not recorded which). The source is a woman aged 18 to 35 who had recovered from COVID-19.

As for this clone: Other nucleotide sequences in the sample specify the same CDR3. The chain carries TRBV6-5 and TRBJ1-1, with TRBD1 matching over 7 bases. V dropped 2 bases and J dropped 3; count of bases not matched to a gene: 3. Per the germline V gene, CDR1 is MNHEY and CDR2 is SVGAGI. There are 14 residues in the CDR3. DNA for the CDR3: TGTGCCAGCAGTTACCTTACAGGGGACACTGAAGCTTTCTTT. Translated, it gives CASSYLTGDTEAFF.

The rearrangement links TRBV30 to TRBJ1-1; 8 bases align to TRBD1. J gave up 5 bases and V 0 bases, and 2 bases lay outside the gene matches. Germline loops: CDR1 GTSNPN, CDR2 SVGIG (reference sequence). The CDR3 is 13 residues long. This CDR3 is CAWSVQGVTEAFF. The DNA for the CDR3 is TGTGCCTGGAGTGTACAGGGGGTAACTGAAGCTTTCTTT.

The J gene is TRBJ1-2, the V gene TRBV5-6, with D perhaps matching TRBD1 (6 bases). V lost 1 base, J lost 6 bases, and 13 bases lay in between. There are 14 residues in the CDR3. The germline V gene encodes CDR1 SGHDT and CDR2 YYEEEE. CDR3 amino acids: CASSLSAGVDGYTF. In nucleotides, the CDR3 is TGTGCCAGCAGCTTGTCGGCAGGGGTGGATGGCTACACCTTC.

The V and J genes are TRBV5-1 and TRBJ1-3; D unresolved. This CDR3 is built from 14 residues. Per germline, CDR1 SGHRS and CDR2 YFSETQ. V lost 0 bases and J lost 2, with 6 bases in between. CDR3 loop: CASSLAQTGNTIYF. The DNA of the CDR3 is TGCGCCAGCAGCTTGGCACAGACTGGAAACACCATATATTTT.

The rearrangement joins TRBV5-1 to TRBJ2-7, with D maybe TRBD1 (6 bases). From germline, CDR1 is SGHRS and CDR2 YFSETQ. The CDR3 has 14 residues. V shed 7 bases and J shed 0 bases, with 14 bases lying between them. The CDR3 loop is CASRRGGSSYEQYF. CDR3 DNA sequence: TGCGCCAGCCGCCGTGGGGGCAGCTCCTACGAGCAGTACTTC. Looking up the rest from reference TRBV5-1 and TRBJ2-7 gives the full variable domain: KAGVTQTPRYLIKTRGQQVTLSCSPISGHRSVSWYQQTPGQGLQFLFEYFSETQRNKGNFPGRFSGRQFSNSRSEMNVSTLELGDSALYLCASRRGGSSYEQYFGPGTRLTVT.

The chain links TRBV5-6 to TRBJ1-4, with TRBD1 identical over 9 bases. CDR1 is SGHDT, CDR2 YYEEEE, per germline. CDR3 length equals 15 residues. With V trimmed by 2 bases and J by 8 bases, 7 bases remained unmatched. CDR3 bases: TGTGCCAGCAGCTTATGGGACAGGGATGAGGAAAAACTGTTTTTT. It is translated as CASSLWDRDEEKLFF.

The chain recombines TRBV24-1 with TRBJ1-6; D remains ambiguous. Trimming shortened V by 3 bases and J by 1 base, and 12 bases separated the two germline ends. This CDR3 contains 17 residues. Germline lookup yields CDR1 KGHDR and CDR2 SFDVKD. CDR3 sequence: CATSDPPPGSYNSPLHF. CDR3 coding DNA: TGTGCCACCAGTGATCCGCCTCCGGGATCCTATAATTCACCCCTCCACTTT.

The table lists this clone with a few counts. CDR3 DNA: TGTGCCAGCAGCTTAGGGAAACAGAAGAATCAGCCCCAGCATTTT. Translation: CASSLGKQKNQPQHF. This chain links TRBV7-9 with TRBJ1-5; D remains unclear. The CDR3 sequence is 15 residues long. V dropped 1 base and J dropped 4 bases, with 11 bases sitting between them. The germline gives CDR1 SEHNR, CDR2 FQNEAQ (reference sequence).

The gene calls are TRBV19 and TRBJ1-1; tentatively, D is TRBD1 (5 bases). Trimming removed 3 bases from V and 7 bases from J, with 12 bases in between. The germline V gene has CDR1 LNHDA and CDR2 SQIVND (reference sequence). This CDR3 has 13 amino acids. The CDR3 bases are TGTGCCAGTAGTATGGCGGGACGGAATGAAGCTTTCTTT. Encoded protein: CASSMAGRNEAFF.

The genes are TRBV7-9 and TRBJ2-1; D possibly corresponds to TRBD2 (5 bases). The CDR3 contains 13 residues. CDR1 is SEHNR and CDR2 is FQNEAQ in the germline V gene (reference sequence). Deletions cut 5 bases from V and 11 bases from J, with 16 bases between. The CDR3 region has the DNA TGTGCCAGCAGCCCCCGGGGAGACTGGCAGCAGTTCTTC. Translation gives CASSPRGDWQQFF.

The table lists this clone with a count of one. The chain employs TRBV6-5 and TRBJ1-2; TRBD1 matches 10 bases. The V and J ends lost 4 bases and 7 bases, in that order; junction bases with no gene match: 3. Germline V gene sequence: CDR1 MNHEY, CDR2 SVGAGI. CDR3 length: 13 amino acids. The CDR3 DNA reads TGTGCCAGCAGTTGGGGGACAGGGGTTGGCTACACCTTC. Amino acid sequence: CASSWGTGVGYTF.

The gene calls are TRBV12-5 and TRBJ1-4; 11 bases map to TRBD1. Per the germline V gene, CDR1 is LGHNT and CDR2 is FRNRAP. After removal of 2 bases from V and 8 bases from J, the junction contained 7 bases not matched to a gene. This CDR3 is 16 amino acids long. CDR3 nucleotide sequence: TGTGCTAGTGGTTTGCTACTGGGACAGGGGGGCGAAAAACTGTTTTTT. It is translated as CASGLLLGQGGEKLFF.

For the CDR3, the DNA is TGTGCCAGCAGTTACTCGAGGGGGATTGGCTACACCTTC. This translates into CASSYSRGIGYTF. The chain couples TRBV6-5 to TRBJ1-2; perhaps TRBD1 as D (6 bases). CDR3 length: 13 residues. Trimming cost V 0 bases and J 7 bases, with 9 bases left between them. Germline V gene lookup returns CDR1 MNHEY and CDR2 SVGAGI.

The rearrangement links TRBV4-1 to TRBJ2-1, with D maybe TRBD2 (6 bases). Germline V gene lookup returns CDR1 MGHRA and CDR2 YSYEKL. This CDR3 has 14 amino acids. V was shortened by 4 bases and J by 9 bases, with 16 bases between the two germline ends. CDR3 protein: CASSRGGGVGEQFF. For the CDR3, the DNA is TGCGCCAGCAGCCGGGGTGGAGGGGTGGGTGAGCAGTTCTTC.

The chain uses TRBV19 and TRBJ1-2, with 9 bases that match TRBD1. The CDR3 contains 13 residues. The J segment lost 7 bases and the V segment lost 4 bases, leaving 4 bases of the junction unmatched. The V gene's germline CDR1 is LNHDA and CDR2 SQIVND (reference sequence). In nucleotides, the CDR3 is TGTGCCAGTAGTAGGGACAGGGAGAGTGGCTACACCTTC. Translating it yields CASSRDRESGYTF. Complete variable domain (other parts from reference TRBV19 and TRBJ1-2): DGGITQSPKYLFRKEGQNVTLSCEQNLNHDAMYWYRQDPGQGLRLIYYSQIVNDFQKGDIAEGYSVSREKKESFPLTVTSAQKNPTAFYLCASSRDRESGYTFGSGTRLTVV.

In its sample, this clone was seen once. This chain links TRBV6-5 with TRBJ2-7, with a possible D match to TRBD1 (6 bases). Trimming pared 5 bases from V and 0 bases from J, leaving 11 bases between. Looked up from germline, CDR1 is MNHEY and CDR2 is SVGAGI. CDR3 length: 14 amino acids. The DNA for the CDR3 is TGTGCCAGCAGTCCCCGGACAGACTCCTACGAGCAGTACTTC. It encodes CASSPRTDSYEQYF.

The chain recombines TRBV6-5 with TRBJ2-1; no clear D. The ends were cut back, 6 bases at V and 6 bases at J, with 9 bases in the middle. This CDR3 is built from 12 residues. Germline-derived CDR1 and CDR2 are MNHEY and SVGAGI. The CDR3 region is CASRSASNEQFF. The CDR3 region has the DNA TGTGCCAGCAGGAGCGCGAGCAATGAGCAGTTCTTC.

The CDR3 nucleotides are TGTGCCAGCAGTTATACCGGGACAGCTTCCTATGGCTACACCTTC. Amino acids: CASSYTGTASYGYTF. The gene calls are TRBV9 and TRBJ1-2; 7 bases are a match to TRBD1. The CDR3 contains 15 residues. Trimming removed 5 bases from V and 4 bases from J; junction bases left unmatched: 11. Germline loops: CDR1 SGDLS, CDR2 YYNGEE.

The chain links TRBV14 to TRBJ1-2, with TRBD1 identical over 10 bases. Germline V CDR1 and CDR2: SGHDN, FVKESK. The CDR3 runs 14 residues. Trimming at V came to 4 bases and at J to 4 bases, leaving 3 bases not matched to a gene. The CDR3 reads CASSLGQGGYGYTF. In DNA, the CDR3 is TGTGCCAGCAGCCTAGGACAGGGGGGCTATGGCTACACCTTC.

The chain links TRBV2 to TRBJ1-1, with D hard to call. This CDR3 has 14 residues. Germline assignment: CDR1 SNHLY and CDR2 FYNNEI. V was pared by 7 bases and J by 0 bases, with 12 bases between. The CDR3: CASNGRRMNTEAFF. DNA for the CDR3: TGTGCCAGCAATGGGAGGCGAATGAACACTGAAGCTTTCTTT.

The genes are TRBV9 and TRBJ1-5, with 9 bases aligning to TRBD1. The V gene end was trimmed by 4 bases and the J gene end by 6 bases; junction bases not matched to a gene: 8. The CDR3 covers 15 residues. Germline loops: CDR1 SGDLS, CDR2 YYNGEE. The CDR3 nucleotides read TGTGCCAGCAGCCCCACGGGACAGGGAGTTCAGCCCCAGCATTTT. The encoded protein is CASSPTGQGVQPQHF.

The sample holds a few counts of this clone. The CDR3 protein is CASSPTSGGLIEQYF. The CDR3 DNA reads TGTGCCAGCTCACCGACTAGCGGGGGCCTTATAGAGCAGTACTTC. The J gene is TRBJ2-7, the V gene TRBV18, with 12 bases identical to TRBD2. Germline assignment: CDR1 KGHSH and CDR2 LQKENI. The CDR3 loop spans 15 amino acids. J lost 7 bases, V lost 3 bases, and 7 bases had no gene match.

V is TRBV11-3 and J is TRBJ2-1; D is uncertain. With 1 base removed from V and 9 bases from J, the gap between germline ends came to 7 bases. Per the germline V gene, CDR1 is SGHNT and CDR2 is YENEEA. The CDR3 covers 12 residues. CDR3 loop: CASSLGEPEQFF. DNA of the CDR3: TGTGCCAGCAGCTTAGGCGAGCCTGAGCAGTTCTTC.

Comment on this clone: The sample contains more than one DNA sequence encoding this CDR3. This rearrangement joins TRBV5-1 to TRBJ1-3; 7 bases are a match to TRBD1. Per the germline V gene, CDR1 is SGHRS and CDR2 is YFSETQ. The CDR3 consists of 14 residues. V lost 2 bases and J lost 2; bases outside the gene matches: 1. The CDR3 is CASSLGTAGNTIYF. CDR3 DNA: TGCGCCAGCAGCTTAGGGACAGCTGGAAACACCATATATTTT.

The V call is TRBV28, the J call TRBJ1-2; unclear D gene. Trimming stripped 3 bases from V and 4 bases from J, with 9 bases between. The germline V gene encodes CDR1 MDHEN and CDR2 SYDVKM. This CDR3 contains 13 residues. CDR3 residues: CASSLPGLYGYTF. The CDR3 DNA sequence: TGTGCCAGCAGTTTGCCCGGACTCTATGGCTACACCTTC.

V usage is TRBV19 and J usage is TRBJ2-7; 7 bases are a match to TRBD1. Germline V lookup: CDR1 LNHDA, CDR2 SQIVND (reference sequence). This CDR3 region has 19 residues. V shed 3 bases and J 3 bases; nucleotides not matched to a gene: 20. The CDR3 is CASSMFPSTDRANFYEQYF. CDR3 DNA: TGTGCCAGTAGTATGTTCCCCTCCACCGACAGGGCTAATTTCTACGAGCAGTACTTC.

The chain carries TRBV3-1 (or the pseudogene TRBV3-2) and TRBJ2-1; D gene unclear. Looked up from germline, CDR1 is LGHDT and CDR2 is YNNKEL (reference sequence). CDR3 size: 15 residues. Trimming cost V 3 bases and J 7 bases, with 16 bases left between them. CDR3 amino acids: CASSHPEWAFNEQFF. CDR3 bases: TGTGCCAGCAGCCATCCTGAGTGGGCTTTTAATGAGCAGTTCTTC.